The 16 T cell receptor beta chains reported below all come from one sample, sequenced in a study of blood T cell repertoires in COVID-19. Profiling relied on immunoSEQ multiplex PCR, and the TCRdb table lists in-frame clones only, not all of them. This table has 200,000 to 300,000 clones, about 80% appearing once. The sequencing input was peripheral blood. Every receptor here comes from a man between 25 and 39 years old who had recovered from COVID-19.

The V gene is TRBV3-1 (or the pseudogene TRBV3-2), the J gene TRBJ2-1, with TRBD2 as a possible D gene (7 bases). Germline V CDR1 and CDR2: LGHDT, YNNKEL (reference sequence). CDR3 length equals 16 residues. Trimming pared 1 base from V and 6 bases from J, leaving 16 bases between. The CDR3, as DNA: TGTGCCAGCAGCCAAGGTTTCGGGGGGCCAGTCAATGAGCAGTTCTTC. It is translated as CASSQGFGGPVNEQFF.

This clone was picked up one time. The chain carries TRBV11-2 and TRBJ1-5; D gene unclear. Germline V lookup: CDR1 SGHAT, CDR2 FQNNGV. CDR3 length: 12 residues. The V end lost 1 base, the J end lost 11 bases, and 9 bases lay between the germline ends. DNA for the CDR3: TGTGCCAGCAGCTTAGCAGGCGGGTCCCAGCATTTT. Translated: CASSLAGGSQHF.

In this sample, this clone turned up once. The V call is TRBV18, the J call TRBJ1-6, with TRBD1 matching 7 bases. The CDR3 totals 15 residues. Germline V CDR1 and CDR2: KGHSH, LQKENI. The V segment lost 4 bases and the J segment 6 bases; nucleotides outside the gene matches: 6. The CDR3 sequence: CASSLRDRGNSPLHF. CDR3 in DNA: TGTGCCAGCTCACTTAGGGACAGAGGTAATTCACCCCTCCACTTT. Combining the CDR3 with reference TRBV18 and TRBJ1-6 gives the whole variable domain NAGVMQNPRHLVRRRGQEARLRCSPMKGHSHVYWYRQLPEEGLKFMVYLQKENIIDESGMPKERFSAEFPKEGPSILRIQQVVRGDSAAYFCASSLRDRGNSPLHFGNGTRLTVT.

CDR3 protein: CASSYSMTGDYGYTF. The CDR3, as DNA: TGTGCCAGCAGTTATTCCATGACAGGGGACTATGGCTACACCTTC. This sequence joins TRBV6-5 and TRBJ1-2; 8 nucleotides agree with TRBD1. The CDR3 totals 15 residues. Germline values: CDR1 MNHEY, CDR2 SVGAGI. The V and J ends lost 3 bases and 3 bases, in that order; junction bases with no gene match: 6.

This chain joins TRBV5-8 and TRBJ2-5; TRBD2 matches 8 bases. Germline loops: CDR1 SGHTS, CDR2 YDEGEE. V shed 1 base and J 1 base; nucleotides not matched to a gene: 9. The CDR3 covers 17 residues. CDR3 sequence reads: CASSLYLAGGSQETQYF. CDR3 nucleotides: TGTGCCAGCAGCTTGTACCTTGCGGGGGGTAGCCAAGAGACCCAGTACTTC.

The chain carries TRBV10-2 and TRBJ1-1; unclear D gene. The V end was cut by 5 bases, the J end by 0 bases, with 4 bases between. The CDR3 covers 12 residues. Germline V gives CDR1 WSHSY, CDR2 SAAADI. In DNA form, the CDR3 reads TGCGCCAGCAGTACTCTGAACACTGAAGCTTTCTTT. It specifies CASSTLNTEAFF.

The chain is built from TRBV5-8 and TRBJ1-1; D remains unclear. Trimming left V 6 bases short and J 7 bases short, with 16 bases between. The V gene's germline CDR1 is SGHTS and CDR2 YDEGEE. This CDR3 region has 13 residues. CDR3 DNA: TGTGCCAGCACCAATCTTCAGCGAAATGAAGCTTTCTTT. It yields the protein CASTNLQRNEAFF.

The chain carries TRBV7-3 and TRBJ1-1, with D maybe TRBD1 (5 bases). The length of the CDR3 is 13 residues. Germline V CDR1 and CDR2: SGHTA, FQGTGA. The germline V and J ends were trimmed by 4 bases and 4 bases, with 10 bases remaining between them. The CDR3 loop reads CASSSQGRTEAFF. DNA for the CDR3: TGTGCCAGCAGCTCCCAGGGTCGCACTGAAGCTTTCTTT. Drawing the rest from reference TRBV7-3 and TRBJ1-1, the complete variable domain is GAGVSQTPSNKVTEKGKYVELRCDPISGHTALYWYRQSLGQGPEFLIYFQGTGAADDSGLPNDRFFAVRPEGSVSTLKIQRTERGDSAVYLCASSSQGRTEAFFGQGTRLTVV.

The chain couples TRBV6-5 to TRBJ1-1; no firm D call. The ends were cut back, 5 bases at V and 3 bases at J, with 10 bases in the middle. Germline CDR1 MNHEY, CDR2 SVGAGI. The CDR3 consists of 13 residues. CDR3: CASSKKQYTEAFF. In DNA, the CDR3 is TGTGCCAGCAGTAAGAAACAGTACACTGAAGCTTTCTTT.

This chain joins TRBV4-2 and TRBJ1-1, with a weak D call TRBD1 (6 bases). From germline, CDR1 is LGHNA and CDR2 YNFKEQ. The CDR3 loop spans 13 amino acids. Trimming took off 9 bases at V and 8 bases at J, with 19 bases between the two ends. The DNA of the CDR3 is TGTGCCAGTACCAGTACAGGGAAGAACGAAGCTTTCTTT. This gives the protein CASTSTGKNEAFF.

The CDR3 region has the DNA TGTGCCAGCAGTGTAGAAGGGGGCAATCAGCCCCAGCATTTT. It specifies CASSVEGGNQPQHF. This chain connects TRBV2 to TRBJ1-5; maybe TRBD1 (5 bases). Germline CDR1 reads SNHLY; CDR2 reads FYNNEI. This CDR3 contains 14 residues. Trimming pared 4 bases from V and 2 bases from J, leaving 9 bases between.

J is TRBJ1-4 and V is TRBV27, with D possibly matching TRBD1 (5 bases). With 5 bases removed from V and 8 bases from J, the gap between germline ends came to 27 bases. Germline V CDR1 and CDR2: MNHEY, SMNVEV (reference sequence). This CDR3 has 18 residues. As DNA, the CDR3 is TGTGCCAGCAGTCCAAGCCCCCTGGGGGGATTCCGGAAGGAAAAACTGTTTTTT. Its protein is CASSPSPLGGFRKEKLFF.

The CDR3 nucleotides are TGCGCCAGCAGCTTGTTCGTGGGCGAGAACACTGAAGCTTTCTTT. Its translation is CASSLFVGENTEAFF. V is TRBV5-1 and J is TRBJ1-1; D remains unclear. Germline CDR1 is SGHRS and CDR2 is YFSETQ. CDR3 length: 15 amino acids. Trimming removed 1 base at V and 1 base at J, with 11 bases between.

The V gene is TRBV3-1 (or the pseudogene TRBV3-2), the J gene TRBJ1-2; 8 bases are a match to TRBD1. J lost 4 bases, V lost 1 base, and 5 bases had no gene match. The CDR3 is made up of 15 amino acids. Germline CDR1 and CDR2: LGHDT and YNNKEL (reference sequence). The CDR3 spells CASSQGTGTTYGYTF. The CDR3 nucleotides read TGTGCCAGCAGCCAAGGGACAGGGACGACCTATGGCTACACCTTC.

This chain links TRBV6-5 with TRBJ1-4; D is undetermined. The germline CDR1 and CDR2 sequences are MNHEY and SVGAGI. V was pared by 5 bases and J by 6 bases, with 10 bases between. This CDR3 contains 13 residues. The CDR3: CASSTGIYEKLFF. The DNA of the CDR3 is TGTGCCAGCAGTACGGGGATATATGAAAAACTGTTTTTT.

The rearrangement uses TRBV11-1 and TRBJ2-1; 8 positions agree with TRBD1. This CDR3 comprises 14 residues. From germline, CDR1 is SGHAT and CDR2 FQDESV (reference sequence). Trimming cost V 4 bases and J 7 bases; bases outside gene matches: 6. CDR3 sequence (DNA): TGTGCCAGCAGCTGGGTCCGGACAGGGAATGAGCAGTTCTTC. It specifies CASSWVRTGNEQFF. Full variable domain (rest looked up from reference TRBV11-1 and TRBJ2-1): EAEVAQSPRYKITEKSQAVAFWCDPISGHATLYWYRQILGQGPELLVQFQDESVVDDSQLPKDRFSAERLKGVDSTLKIQPAELGDSAMYLCASSWVRTGNEQFFGPGTRLTVL.